The T cell receptor (beta chain) under discussion was sequenced for a study of T cells in Graves' hyperthyroidism and ophthalmopathy. Amplification targeted TCR beta CDR3 regions from RNA transcripts. In the first-round RT-PCR of the TCR CDR3, the HTBI primer set was used. One entry per CDR3 protein results from TCRdb running MiXCR on the multiplex PCR reads. The sample shows approximately 710,000 distinct CDR3 sequences, 15% to 20% of them seen only once. Losses at the gene ends were 3 bases for V and 14 bases for J; bases not matched to a gene: 6. There are 12 residues in the CDR3. In germline, CDR1 is SGHVS, CDR2 FNYEAQ.

This TCR was sampled from a man over 45 with Graves' hyperthyroidism. The sample taken for sequencing was blood. The chain carries TRBV7-6 and TRBJ1-2; 10 nucleotides align to TRBD1. CDR3 coding DNA: TGTGCCAGCAGCTTGACAGGGGGCACGGAGACCTTC. It encodes CASSLTGGTETF. The variable domain in full, with the rest retrieved from reference TRBV7-6 and TRBJ1-2, is GAGVSQSPRYKVTKRGQDVALRCDPISGHVSLYWYRQALGQGPEFLTYFNYEAQQDKSGLPNDRFSAERPEGSISTLTIQRTEQRDSAMYRCASSLTGGTETFGSGTRLTVV.